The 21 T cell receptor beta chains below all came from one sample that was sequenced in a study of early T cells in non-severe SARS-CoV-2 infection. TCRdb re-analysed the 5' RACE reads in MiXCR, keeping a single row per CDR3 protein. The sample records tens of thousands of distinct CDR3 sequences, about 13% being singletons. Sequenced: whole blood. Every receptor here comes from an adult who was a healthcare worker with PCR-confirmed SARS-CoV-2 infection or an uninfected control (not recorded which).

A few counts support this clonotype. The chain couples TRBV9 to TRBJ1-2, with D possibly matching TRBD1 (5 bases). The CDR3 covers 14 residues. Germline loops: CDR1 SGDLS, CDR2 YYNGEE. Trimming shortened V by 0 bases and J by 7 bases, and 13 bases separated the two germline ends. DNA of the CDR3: TGTGCCAGCAGCGTAGGGCTCAGGGACCGTGGCTACACCTTC. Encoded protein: CASSVGLRDRGYTF.

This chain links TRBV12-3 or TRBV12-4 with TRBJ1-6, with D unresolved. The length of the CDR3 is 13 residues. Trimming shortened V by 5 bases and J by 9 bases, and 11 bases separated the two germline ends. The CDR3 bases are TGTGCCAGCAGTCCTACCTCGGGTTCACCCCTCCACTTT. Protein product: CASSPTSGSPLHF.

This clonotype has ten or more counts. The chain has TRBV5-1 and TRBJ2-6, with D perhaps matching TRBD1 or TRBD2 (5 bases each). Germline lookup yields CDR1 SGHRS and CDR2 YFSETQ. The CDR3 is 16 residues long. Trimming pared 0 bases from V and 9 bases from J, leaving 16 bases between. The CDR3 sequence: CASSLVLGTLGNVLTF. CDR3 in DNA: TGCGCCAGCAGCTTGGTTTTAGGGACCTTGGGCAACGTCCTGACTTTC.

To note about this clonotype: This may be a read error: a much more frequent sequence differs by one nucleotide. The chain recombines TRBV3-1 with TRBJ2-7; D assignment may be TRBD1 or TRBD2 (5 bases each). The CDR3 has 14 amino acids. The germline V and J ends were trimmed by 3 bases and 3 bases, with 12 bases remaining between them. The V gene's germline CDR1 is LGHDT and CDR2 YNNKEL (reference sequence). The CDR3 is CASSHRQGVYEQYF. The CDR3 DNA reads TGTGCCAGCAGCCATCGGCAGGGAGTCTACGAGCAGTACTTC.

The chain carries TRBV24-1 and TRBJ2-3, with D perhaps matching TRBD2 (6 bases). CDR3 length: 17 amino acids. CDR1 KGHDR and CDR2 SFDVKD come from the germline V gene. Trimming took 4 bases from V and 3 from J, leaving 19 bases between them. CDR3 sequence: CATSDGSGGPGTDTQYF. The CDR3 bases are TGTGCCACCAGTGACGGATCCGGAGGGCCAGGTACAGATACGCAGTATTTT.

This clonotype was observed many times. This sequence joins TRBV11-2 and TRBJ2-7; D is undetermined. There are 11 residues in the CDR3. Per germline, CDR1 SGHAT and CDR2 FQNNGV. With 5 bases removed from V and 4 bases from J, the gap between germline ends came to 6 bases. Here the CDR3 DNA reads TGTGCCAGCAGCCGTGCTTACGAGCAGTACTTC. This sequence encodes CASSRAYEQYF. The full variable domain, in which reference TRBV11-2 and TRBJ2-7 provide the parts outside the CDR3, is EAGVAQSPRYKIIEKRQSVAFWCNPISGHATLYWYQQILGQGPKLLIQFQNNGVVDDSQLPKDRFSAERLKGVDSTLKIQPAKLEDSAVYLCASSRAYEQYFGPGTRLTVT.

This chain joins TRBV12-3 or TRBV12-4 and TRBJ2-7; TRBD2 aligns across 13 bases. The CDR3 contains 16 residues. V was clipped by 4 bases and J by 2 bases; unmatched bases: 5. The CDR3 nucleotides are TGTGCCAGCAGTTACTCGGGACTAGCGGGGACCTACGAGCAGTACTTC. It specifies CASSYSGLAGTYEQYF.

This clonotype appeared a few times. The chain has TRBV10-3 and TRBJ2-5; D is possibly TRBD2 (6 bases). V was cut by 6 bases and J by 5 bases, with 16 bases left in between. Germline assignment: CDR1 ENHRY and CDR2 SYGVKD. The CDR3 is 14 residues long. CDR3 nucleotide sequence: TGTGCCATCAGGCGGGACCAAGCCAGGGAGACCCAGTACTTC. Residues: CAIRRDQARETQYF.

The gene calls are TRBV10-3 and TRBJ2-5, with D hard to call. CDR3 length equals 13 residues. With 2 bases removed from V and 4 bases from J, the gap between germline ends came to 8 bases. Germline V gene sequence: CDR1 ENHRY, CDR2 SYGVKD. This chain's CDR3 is CAISEGSPETQYF. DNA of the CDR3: TGTGCCATCAGTGAGGGCTCCCCAGAGACCCAGTACTTC.

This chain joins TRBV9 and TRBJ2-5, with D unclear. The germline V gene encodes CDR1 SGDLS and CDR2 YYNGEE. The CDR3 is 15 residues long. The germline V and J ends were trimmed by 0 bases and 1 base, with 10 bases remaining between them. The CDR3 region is CASSVDPGSQETQYF. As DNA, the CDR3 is TGTGCCAGCAGCGTAGACCCAGGATCCCAAGAGACCCAGTACTTC.

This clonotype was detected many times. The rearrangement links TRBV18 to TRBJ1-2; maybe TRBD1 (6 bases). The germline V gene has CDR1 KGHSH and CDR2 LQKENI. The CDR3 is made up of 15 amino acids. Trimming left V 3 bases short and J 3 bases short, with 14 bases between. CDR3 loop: CASSPLQGLHYGYTF. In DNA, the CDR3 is TGTGCCAGCTCACCGCTCCAGGGGCTGCACTATGGCTACACCTTC.

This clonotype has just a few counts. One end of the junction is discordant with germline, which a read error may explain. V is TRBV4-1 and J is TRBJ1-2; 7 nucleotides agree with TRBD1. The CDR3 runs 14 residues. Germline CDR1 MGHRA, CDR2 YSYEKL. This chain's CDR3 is CASSQVGTVDGCTF. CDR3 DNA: TGCGCCAGCAGCCAAGTCGGGACAGTCGATGGCTGCACCTTC.

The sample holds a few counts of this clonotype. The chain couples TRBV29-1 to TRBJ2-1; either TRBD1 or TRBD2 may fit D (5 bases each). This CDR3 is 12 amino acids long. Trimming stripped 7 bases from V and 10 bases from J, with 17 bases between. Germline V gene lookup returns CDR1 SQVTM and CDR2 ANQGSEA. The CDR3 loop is CSALLSRGEQFF. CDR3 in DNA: TGCAGCGCCTTGCTGAGTCGGGGCGAGCAGTTCTTC.

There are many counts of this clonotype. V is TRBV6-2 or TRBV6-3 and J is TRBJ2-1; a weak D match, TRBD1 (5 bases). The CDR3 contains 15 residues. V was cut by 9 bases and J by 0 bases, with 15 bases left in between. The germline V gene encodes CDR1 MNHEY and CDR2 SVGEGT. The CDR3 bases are TGTGCCAGTGATAGGGGCCTAGGCTCCTACAATGAGCAGTTCTTC. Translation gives CASDRGLGSYNEQFF.

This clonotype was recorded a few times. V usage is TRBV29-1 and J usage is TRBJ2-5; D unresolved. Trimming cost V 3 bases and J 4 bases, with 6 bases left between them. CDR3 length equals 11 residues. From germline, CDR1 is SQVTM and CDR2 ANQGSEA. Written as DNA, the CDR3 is TGCAGCGTTGACTTGGGAGAGACCCAGTACTTC. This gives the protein CSVDLGETQYF.

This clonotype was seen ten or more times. This chain's CDR3 is CASGIAVGYEQYF. CDR3 in DNA: TGTGCCAGCGGAATAGCGGTTGGCTACGAGCAGTACTTC. The chain couples TRBV11-2 to TRBJ2-7, with D perhaps matching TRBD2 (6 bases). Between the trimmed V and J ends, which lost 8 bases and 3 bases, there was a span of 14 bases. This CDR3 has 13 amino acids. Germline CDR1 reads SGHAT; CDR2 reads FQNNGV.

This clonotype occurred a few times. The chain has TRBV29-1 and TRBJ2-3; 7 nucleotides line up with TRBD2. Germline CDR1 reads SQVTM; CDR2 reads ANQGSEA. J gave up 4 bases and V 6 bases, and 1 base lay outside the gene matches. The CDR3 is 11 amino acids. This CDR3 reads CSVGLSDTQYF. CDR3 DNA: TGCAGCGTGGGACTATCAGATACGCAGTATTTT.

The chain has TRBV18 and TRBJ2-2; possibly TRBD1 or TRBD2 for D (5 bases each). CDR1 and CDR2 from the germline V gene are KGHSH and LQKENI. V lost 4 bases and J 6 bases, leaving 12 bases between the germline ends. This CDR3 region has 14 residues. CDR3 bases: TGTGCCAGCTCACTATCCCAGGGAGCCGGGGAGCTGTTTTTT. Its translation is CASSLSQGAGELFF.

In nucleotides, the CDR3 is TGTGCCAGTAGTCTGGGGGCAGCAACTAATGAAAAACTGTTTTTT. This gives the protein CASSLGAATNEKLFF. The rearrangement joins TRBV19 to TRBJ1-4; the D gene is possibly TRBD1 (6 bases). Trimming stripped 5 bases from V and 0 bases from J, with 10 bases between. The germline gives CDR1 LNHDA, CDR2 SQIVND (reference sequence). This CDR3 has 15 amino acids. Based on the CDR3 plus reference TRBV19 and TRBJ1-4, the full variable domain is DGGITQSPKYLFRKEGQNVTLSCEQNLNHDAMYWYRQDPGQGLRLIYYSQIVNDFQKGDIAEGYSVSREKKESFPLTVTSAQKNPTAFYLCASSLGAATNEKLFFGSGTQLSVL.

CDR3 nucleotides: TGTGCCAGCAGCCAAGATATTCGGGGGACTAGCGGGAGGGCAAAGGTCGGTGAGCAGTACTTC. Translating gives CASSQDIRGTSGRAKVGEQYF. V is TRBV4-2 and J is TRBJ2-7; 16 nucleotides agree with TRBD2. Germline V CDR1 and CDR2: LGHNA, YNFKEQ. The V segment lost 0 bases and the J segment 7 bases; nucleotides outside the gene matches: 18. This CDR3 is built from 21 residues.

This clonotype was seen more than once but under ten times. CDR3 protein: CASSLDGIRAEAFF. CDR3 nucleotide sequence: TGTGCCAGCAGTTTGGACGGGATACGAGCTGAAGCTTTCTTT. This sequence joins TRBV12-3 or TRBV12-4 and TRBJ1-1; D is unclear. The CDR3 loop spans 14 amino acids. Trimming removed 3 bases at V and 6 bases at J, with 14 bases between.